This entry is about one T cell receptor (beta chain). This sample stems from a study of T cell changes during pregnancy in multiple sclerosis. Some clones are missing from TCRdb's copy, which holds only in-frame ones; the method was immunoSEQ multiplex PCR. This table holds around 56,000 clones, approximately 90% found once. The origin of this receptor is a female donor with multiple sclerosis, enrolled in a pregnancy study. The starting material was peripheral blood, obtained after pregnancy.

This CDR3 reads CASSATGSEFF. The CDR3 bases are TGTGCCAGCAGCGCGACAGGGTCGGAGTTCTTC. This chain joins TRBV7-9 and TRBJ2-1; 7 bases are shared with TRBD1. This CDR3 is built from 11 residues. Trimming at V came to 5 bases and at J to 14 bases, leaving 6 bases not matched to a gene. The germline V gene has CDR1 SEHNR and CDR2 FQNEAQ (reference sequence). Full variable domain (rest looked up from reference TRBV7-9 and TRBJ2-1): DTGVSQNPRHKITKRGQNVTFRCDPISEHNRLYWYRQTLGQGPEFLTYFQNEAQLEKSRLLSDRFSAERPKGSFSTLEIQRTEQGDSAMYLCASSATGSEFFGPGTRLTVL.